Included here is one T cell receptor beta chain sequence, with context. This sample was included in a study of Ad26.COV2.S vaccination and SARS-CoV-2 variants. Measured with immunoSEQ multiplex PCR; TCRdb has only the in-frame clones, and not every one. The sample includes about 460,000 clones, 70% to 90% of them seen just once. Stated treatment: roughly 20 received Ad26.COV2.S at low or high dose, single or two shots; five or six received placebo; per-sample allocation not given. Following the first vaccine or placebo injection, samples were taken on day 63. The individual, an adult aged 18-55 years, was a donor in Boston. Germline loops: CDR1 MNHEY, CDR2 SVGAGI. Trimming cost V 0 bases and J 11 bases; bases outside gene matches: 7. CDR3 length: 13 residues.

The clonotype comes from a person aged 18-65 years who received the Ad26.COV2.S COVID-19 vaccine or a placebo. The sample was peripheral blood, taken in a trial of Ad26.COV2.S vaccine versus placebo. The V gene is TRBV6-5, the J gene TRBJ2-7, with TRBD2 matching over 7 bases. CDR3 in DNA: TGTGCCAGCAGTTACTCCAACTCGGGGGGAAAGTACTTC. This sequence encodes CASSYSNSGGKYF.